Below, 9 T cell receptor beta chains from the same sample are listed, as sequenced in a study of blood T cell repertoires in COVID-19. Assay used: immunoSEQ multiplex PCR; TCRdb lists only in-frame clones, some missing. This sample has 350,000 to 400,000 clones, with 75% to 90% found just once. Sequenced sample: peripheral blood. The source of these receptors is a woman aged 55-75 years with COVID-19, enrolled during active disease.

The V gene is TRBV7-9, the J gene TRBJ2-1, with 12 nucleotides matching TRBD1. Germline lookup yields CDR1 SEHNR and CDR2 FQNEAQ (reference sequence). The CDR3 contains 15 residues. With 4 bases clipped from V and 8 bases from J, the junction kept 6 bases outside the gene matches. CDR3 in DNA: TGTGCCAGCAGCTGGGACAGGGGGCTGGGGGATGAGCAGTTCTTC. Residues: CASSWDRGLGDEQFF.

This clone was observed a single time. V usage is TRBV7-8 and J usage is TRBJ1-6, with 11 nucleotides matching TRBD1. V gave up 6 bases and J gave up 9 bases; unmatched junction bases: 13. This CDR3 spans 17 amino acids. CDR1 and CDR2 from the germline V gene are SGHVS and FQNEAQ. This chain's CDR3 is CASRPNMLDRGLSPLHF. The CDR3 DNA sequence: TGTGCCAGCAGGCCCAACATGCTGGACAGGGGGCTTTCACCCCTCCACTTT. Full variable domain (rest looked up from reference TRBV7-8 and TRBJ1-6): GAGVSQSPRYKVAKRGQDVALRCDPISGHVSLFWYQQALGQGPEFLTYFQNEAQLDKSGLPSDRFFAERPEGSVSTLKIQRTQQEDSAVYLCASRPNMLDRGLSPLHFGNGTRLTVT.

V is TRBV19 and J is TRBJ1-1; TRBD1 matches 10 bases. CDR3 length: 15 residues. Germline CDR1 and CDR2: LNHDA and SQIVND (reference sequence). Germline trimming cut 8 bases from V and 5 bases from J; bases unmatched to any gene: 11. CDR3: CASGRRQGAKTEAFF. The CDR3 DNA is TGTGCCAGTGGGAGACGACAGGGGGCAAAGACTGAAGCTTTCTTT.

For this clone: The sample contains more than one DNA sequence encoding this CDR3. The J gene is TRBJ2-6, the V gene TRBV6-5, with D hard to call. This CDR3 has 14 amino acids. Germline values: CDR1 MNHEY, CDR2 SVGAGI. The ends were cut back, 5 bases at V and 0 bases at J, with 5 bases in the middle. CDR3: CASSRSSGANVLTF. The CDR3 bases are TGTGCCAGCAGTCGTAGCTCTGGGGCCAACGTCCTGACTTTC.

J is TRBJ1-2 and V is TRBV23-1; no reliable D call. TRBV23-1 is annotated as an ORF whose role is uncertain. V was shortened by 4 bases and J by 0 bases, with 21 bases between the two germline ends. The CDR3 is 18 amino acids. The CDR3 bases are TGCGCCAGCAGTCCCCCGGGAAAGGCAGCAAACTCTAACTATGGCTACACCTTC. Translated: CASSPPGKAANSNYGYTF.

The CDR3 bases are TGCGCCAGTCAACTAAACCTCGGGGAGACCCAGTACTTC. Translation gives CASQLNLGETQYF. The chain joins TRBV10-2 to TRBJ2-5; D gene uncertain. This CDR3 contains 13 residues. Germline loops: CDR1 WSHSY, CDR2 SAAADI. The V end was cut by 9 bases, the J end by 5 bases, with 16 bases between.

The CDR3 protein is CASSYSGGENEQYF. The CDR3 DNA sequence: TGTGCCAGCAGTTACTCTGGAGGGGAGAACGAGCAGTACTTC. The V and J genes are TRBV6-5 and TRBJ2-7; D possibly corresponds to TRBD2 (6 bases). The CDR3 spans 14 residues. V was clipped by 0 bases and J by 5 bases, with 11 bases between them. In germline, CDR1 is MNHEY, CDR2 SVGAGI.

The V call is TRBV5-1, the J call TRBJ2-2, with 9 bases identical to TRBD1. V shed 2 bases, J shed 7 bases, and the junction held 3 bases outside the gene matches. The CDR3 is 14 amino acids. Germline CDR1 reads SGHRS; CDR2 reads YFSETQ. CDR3 sequence: CASSLQGADGELFF. The DNA of the CDR3 is TGCGCCAGCAGCTTACAGGGGGCAGACGGGGAGCTGTTTTTT.

This rearrangement joins TRBV5-7 to TRBJ1-4; 11 nucleotides match TRBD1. TRBV5-7 is classed as an ORF, of uncertain function. Trimming took 0 bases from V and 2 from J; bases not matched to a gene: 6. The CDR3 has 18 residues. The CDR3 sequence: CASSLGTGGARTNEKLFF. DNA for the CDR3: TGTGCCAGCAGCTTGGGGACAGGGGGCGCAAGGACTAATGAAAAACTGTTTTTT.